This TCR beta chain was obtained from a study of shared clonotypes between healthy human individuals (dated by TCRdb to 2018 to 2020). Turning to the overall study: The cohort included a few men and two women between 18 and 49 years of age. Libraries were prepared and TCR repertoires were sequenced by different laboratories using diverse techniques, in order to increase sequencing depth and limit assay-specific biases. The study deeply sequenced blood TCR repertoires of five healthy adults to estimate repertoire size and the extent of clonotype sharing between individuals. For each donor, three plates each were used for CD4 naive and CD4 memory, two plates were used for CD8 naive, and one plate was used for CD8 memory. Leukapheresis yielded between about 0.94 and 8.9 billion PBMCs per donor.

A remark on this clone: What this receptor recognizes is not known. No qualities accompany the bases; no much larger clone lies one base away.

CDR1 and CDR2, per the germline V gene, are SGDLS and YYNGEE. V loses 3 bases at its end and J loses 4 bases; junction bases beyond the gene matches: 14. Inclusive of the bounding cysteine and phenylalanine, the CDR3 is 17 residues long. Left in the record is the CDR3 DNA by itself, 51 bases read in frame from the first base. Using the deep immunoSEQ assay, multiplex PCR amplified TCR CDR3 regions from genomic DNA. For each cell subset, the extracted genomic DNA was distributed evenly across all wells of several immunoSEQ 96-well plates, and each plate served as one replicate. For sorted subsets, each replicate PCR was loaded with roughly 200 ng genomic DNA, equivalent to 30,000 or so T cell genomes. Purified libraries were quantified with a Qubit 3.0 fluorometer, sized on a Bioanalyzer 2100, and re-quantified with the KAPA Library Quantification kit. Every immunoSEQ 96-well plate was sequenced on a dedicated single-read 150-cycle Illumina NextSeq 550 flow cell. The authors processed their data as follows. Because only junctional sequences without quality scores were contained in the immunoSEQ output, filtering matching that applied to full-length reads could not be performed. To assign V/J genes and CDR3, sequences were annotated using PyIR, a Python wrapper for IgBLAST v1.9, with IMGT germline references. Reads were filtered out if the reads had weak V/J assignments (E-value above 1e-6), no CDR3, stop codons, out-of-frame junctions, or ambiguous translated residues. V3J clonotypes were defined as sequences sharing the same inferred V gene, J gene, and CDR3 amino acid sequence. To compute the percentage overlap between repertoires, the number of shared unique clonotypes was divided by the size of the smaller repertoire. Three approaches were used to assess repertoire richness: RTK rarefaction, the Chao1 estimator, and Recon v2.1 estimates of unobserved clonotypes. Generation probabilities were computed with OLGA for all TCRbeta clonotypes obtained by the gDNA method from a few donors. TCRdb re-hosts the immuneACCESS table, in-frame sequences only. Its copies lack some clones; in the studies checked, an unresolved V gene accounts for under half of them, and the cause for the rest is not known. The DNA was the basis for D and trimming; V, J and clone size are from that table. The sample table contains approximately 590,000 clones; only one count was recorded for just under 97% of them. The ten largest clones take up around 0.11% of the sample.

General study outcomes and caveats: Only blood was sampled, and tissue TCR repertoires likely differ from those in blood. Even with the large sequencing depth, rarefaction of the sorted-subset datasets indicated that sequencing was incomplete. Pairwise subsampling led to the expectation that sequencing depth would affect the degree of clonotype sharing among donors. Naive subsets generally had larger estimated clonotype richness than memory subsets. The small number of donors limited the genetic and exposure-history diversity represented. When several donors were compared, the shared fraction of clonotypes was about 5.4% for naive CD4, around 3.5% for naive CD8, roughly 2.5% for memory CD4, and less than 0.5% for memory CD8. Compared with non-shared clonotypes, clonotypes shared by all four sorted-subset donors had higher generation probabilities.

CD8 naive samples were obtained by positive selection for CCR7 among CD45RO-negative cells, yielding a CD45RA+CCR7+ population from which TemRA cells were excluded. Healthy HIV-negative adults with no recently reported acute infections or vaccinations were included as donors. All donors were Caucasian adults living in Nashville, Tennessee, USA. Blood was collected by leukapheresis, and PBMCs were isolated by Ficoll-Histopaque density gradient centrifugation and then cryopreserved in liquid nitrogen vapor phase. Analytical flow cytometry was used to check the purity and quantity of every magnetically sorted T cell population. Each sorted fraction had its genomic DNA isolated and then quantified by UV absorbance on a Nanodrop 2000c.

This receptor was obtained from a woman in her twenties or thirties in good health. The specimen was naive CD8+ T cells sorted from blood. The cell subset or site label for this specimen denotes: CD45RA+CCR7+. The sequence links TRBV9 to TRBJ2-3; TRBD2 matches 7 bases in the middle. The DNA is TGTGCCAGCAGCGACTGGACTAGGCTGTGGAGGGCAGATACGCAGTATTTT. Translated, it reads CASSDWTRLWRADTQYF.